This T cell receptor (beta chain) was identified during a study of post-analysis software for immune sequencing data. Sequencing libraries made from TCR beta cDNA carried unique molecular identifiers. From the PCR reads, TCRdb called clonotypes with MiXCR, one entry per CDR3 protein. The data contain approximately 770,000 distinct CDR3 sequences, 40% to 55% of them singletons. The CDR3 is made up of 14 amino acids. The trim removed 1 base at V and 4 bases at J, leaving 6 bases unmatched. CDR1 is DFQATT and CDR2 is SNEGSKA in the germline V gene (reference sequence). The study, taken as a whole, reports: Multiple sclerosis was associated with a significant reduction in normalized Chao1 diversity relative to controls. Patients carried roughly 5 TRBV segments more frequently than controls did, and TRBV5-6, TRBV5-1 and TRBV20-1 were among them.

This clonotype was counted only a few times. Antigen specificity is unknown. Sequencing was carried out using blood. This receptor was obtained from a girl aged 10 to 17 with multiple sclerosis. The V gene is TRBV20-1, the J gene TRBJ2-5, with TRBD2 matching over 7 bases. CDR3 in DNA: TGCAGTGCTAGAGGCGGGAGTATCGGAGAGACCCAGTACTTC. It yields the protein CSARGGSIGETQYF.